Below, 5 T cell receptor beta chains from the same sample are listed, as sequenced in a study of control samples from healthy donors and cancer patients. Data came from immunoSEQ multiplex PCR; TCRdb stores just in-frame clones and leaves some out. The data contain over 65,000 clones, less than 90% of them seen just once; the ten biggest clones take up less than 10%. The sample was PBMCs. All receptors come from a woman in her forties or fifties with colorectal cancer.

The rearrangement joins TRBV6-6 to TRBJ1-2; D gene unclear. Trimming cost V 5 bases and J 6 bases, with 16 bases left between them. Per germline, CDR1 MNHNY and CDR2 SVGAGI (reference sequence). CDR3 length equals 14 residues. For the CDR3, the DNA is TGTGCCAGCAGTGTCGCAGGCTACGGTGATGGCTACACCTTC. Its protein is CASSVAGYGDGYTF.

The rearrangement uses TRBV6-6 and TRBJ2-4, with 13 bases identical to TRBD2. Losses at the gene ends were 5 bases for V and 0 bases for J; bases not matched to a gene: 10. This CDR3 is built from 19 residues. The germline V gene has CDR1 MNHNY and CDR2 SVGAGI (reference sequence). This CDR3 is CASSPRLAGGTLAKNIQYF. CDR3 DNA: TGTGCCAGCAGTCCGAGACTAGCGGGGGGAACACTAGCCAAAAACATTCAGTACTTC.

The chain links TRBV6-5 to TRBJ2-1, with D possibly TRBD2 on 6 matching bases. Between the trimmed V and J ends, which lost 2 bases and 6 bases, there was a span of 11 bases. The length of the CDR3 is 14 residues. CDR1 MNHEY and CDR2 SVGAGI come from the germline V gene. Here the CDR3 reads CASSYAWRGNEQFF. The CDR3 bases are TGTGCCAGCAGTTACGCTTGGAGGGGCAATGAGCAGTTCTTC.

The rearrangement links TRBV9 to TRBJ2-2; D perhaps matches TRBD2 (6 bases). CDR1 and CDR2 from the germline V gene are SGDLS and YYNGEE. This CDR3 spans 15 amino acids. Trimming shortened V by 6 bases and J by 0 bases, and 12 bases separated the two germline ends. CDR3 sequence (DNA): TGTGCCAGCACCGTGGGGGGTTCGAACACCGGGGAGCTGTTTTTT. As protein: CASTVGGSNTGELFF.

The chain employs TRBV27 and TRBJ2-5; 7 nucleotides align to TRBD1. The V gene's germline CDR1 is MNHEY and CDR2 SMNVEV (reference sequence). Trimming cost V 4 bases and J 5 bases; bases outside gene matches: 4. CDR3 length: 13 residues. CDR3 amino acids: CASSSTGIETQYF. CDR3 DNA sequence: TGTGCCAGCAGTTCGACAGGGATCGAGACCCAGTACTTC.